Sequencing of this TCR beta chain was carried out in a study of T-cell memory formation after mild COVID-19. Study information: The two donors had largely donor-specific TCR clusters.

Researchers used 5'RACE with constant-segment primers to make TCR alpha and TCR beta cDNA libraries that carry sample barcodes and UMIs. MiXCR, applied by TCRdb to the 5' RACE reads, yields one record per CDR3 protein. This sample has approximately 45,000 distinct CDR3 sequences, with around 6.6% found just once. CDR1 and CDR2 (germline): DFQATT, SNEGSKA (reference sequence). The germline V and J ends were trimmed by 5 bases and 8 bases, with 18 bases remaining between them. This CDR3 is built from 14 residues. This clonotype was recorded at least ten times. What it binds is not known. Study results and caveats: Nothing showed for sure that second-wave clones peaking on day 37 were SARS-CoV-2 specific. Cross-reactive memory seemingly joined, as some responding clones were found in pre-infection memory.

This clonotype was obtained from an adult who had mild COVID-19 (a few samples of this study predate the infection). Cell type and time point are not known. The gene calls are TRBV20-1 and TRBJ1-4, with D hard to call. Sequenced input: PBMCs or a T cell subset sorted from them (not recorded which). The CDR3 DNA reads as TGCAGTGCTGTCTTAGGAGGGTTAGGCGAAAAACTGTTTTTT. Translating gives CSAVLGGLGEKLFF.